This T cell receptor (beta chain) was profiled in a study of regulatory T cells in long-lasting Graves disease. As for the study in general: New Graves' disease cases had less than 3 months of antithyroid drugs. Study-wide results and caveats: In persistent patients, shared public clonotypes (roughly 2,800) outnumbered those in new patients (about 1,000).

Germline V CDR1 and CDR2: MNHNS, SASEGT. This CDR3 has 15 residues. V gave up 5 bases and J gave up 3 bases, with 16 bases separating them. This clonotype showed up many times. Its antigen is unknown. Arm-PCR of CDR3 regions with iRepertoire HTBI primers generated TCR beta libraries. TCRdb re-called the multiplex PCR reads with MiXCR, one entry per CDR3 protein. The table lists around 420,000 distinct CDR3 sequences, about a sixth of them singletons. Indicated time point: newly diagnosed GD, antithyroid drugs for less than 3 months. The authors made the TCR library using RNA they extracted from PBMCs. This TCR derives from a female donor with Graves disease. This chain connects TRBV6-1 to TRBJ1-2, with D unclear. The source was peripheral blood mononuclear cells (PBMCs), collected at new diagnosis, from a patient treated with antithyroid drugs. The CDR3 sequence: CASSPRMDGHYGYTF. In DNA, the CDR3 is TGTGCCAGCAGTCCGCGTATGGACGGACACTATGGCTACACCTTC.